This TCR beta chain emerged from a study of cytomegalovirus exposure and HLA in healthy donors. Study-wide context: Sequencing of around 200 million T cells in an earlier analysis found 95 million to 120 million unique TCR beta sequences. Findings of the study overall: Several V segments, TRBV6-2 and TRBV6-3 among them, could not be told apart and were dropped. Productive rates of about 87% or about 30% were seen for most TCR beta V segments in an earlier analysis. Common viral pathogens (according to a later analysis) appeared linked to several of the most significant clusters.

The CDR3 is made up of 13 amino acids. Germline V gene data show CDR1 as SGHTA and CDR2 as FQGNSA. J lost 4 bases, V lost 5 bases, and 5 bases had no gene match. This clone was recorded a few times. Its antigen remains unidentified. Primers: 60 Vbeta forward and 13 Jbeta reverse. Libraries were prepared by immunoSEQ multiplex PCR; TCRdb keeps only in-frame clonotypes and omits some of them. The table lists about 130,000 clones, 65% to 85% of them singletons. V and J are TRBV7-2 and TRBJ2-7, with 7 bases aligning to TRBD2. The sample comprised PBMCs. The source is a man aged 50 or older in good health and CMV-seronegative. The CDR3 spells CASSAGTTYEQYF. The DNA for the CDR3 is TGTGCCAGCAGCGCGGGGACTACTTACGAGCAGTACTTC.